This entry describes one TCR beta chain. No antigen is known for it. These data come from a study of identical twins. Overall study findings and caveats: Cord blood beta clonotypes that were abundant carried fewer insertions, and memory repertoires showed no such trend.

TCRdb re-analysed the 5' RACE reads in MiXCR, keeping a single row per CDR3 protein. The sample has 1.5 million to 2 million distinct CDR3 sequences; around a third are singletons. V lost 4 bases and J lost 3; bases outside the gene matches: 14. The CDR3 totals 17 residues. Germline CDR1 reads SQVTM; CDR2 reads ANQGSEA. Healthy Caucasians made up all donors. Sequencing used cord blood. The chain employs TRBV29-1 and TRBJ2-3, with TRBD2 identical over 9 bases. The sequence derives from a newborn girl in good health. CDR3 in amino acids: CSVVGASGALGTDTQYF. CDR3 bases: TGCAGCGTTGTAGGGGCTAGCGGGGCCCTCGGGACAGATACGCAGTATTTT.